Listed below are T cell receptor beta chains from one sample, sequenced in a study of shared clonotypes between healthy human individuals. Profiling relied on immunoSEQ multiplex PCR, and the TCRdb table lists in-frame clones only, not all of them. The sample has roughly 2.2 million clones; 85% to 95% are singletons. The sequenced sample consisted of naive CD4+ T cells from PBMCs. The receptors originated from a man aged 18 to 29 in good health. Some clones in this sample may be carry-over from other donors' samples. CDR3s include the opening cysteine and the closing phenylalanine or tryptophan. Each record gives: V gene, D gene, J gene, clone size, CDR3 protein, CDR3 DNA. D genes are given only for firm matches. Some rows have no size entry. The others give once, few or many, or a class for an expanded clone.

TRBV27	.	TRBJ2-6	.	CASSLIAGANVLTF	TGTGCCAGCAGTTTAATAGCCGGGGCCAACGTCCTGACTTTC
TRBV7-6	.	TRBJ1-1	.	CASSLFSGGIMAEAFF	TGTGCCAGCAGCTTATTTTCTGGCGGGATAATGGCTGAAGCTTTCTTT
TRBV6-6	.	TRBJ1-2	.	CASKQDGYTF	TGTGCCAGCAAGCAGGATGGCTACACCTTC
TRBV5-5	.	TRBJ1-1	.	CASSWDGSYTEAFF	TGTGCCAGCAGCTGGGACGGCTCCTACACTGAAGCTTTCTTT
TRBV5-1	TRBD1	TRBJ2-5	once	CASSTGTAQETQYF	TGCGCCAGCAGCACCGGGACAGCCCAAGAGACCCAGTACTTC
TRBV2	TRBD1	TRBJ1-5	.	CASIRDRGQPQHF	TGTGCCAGCATCCGGGACAGGGGCCAGCCCCAGCATTTT
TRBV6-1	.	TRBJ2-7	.	CASSAPDRYKYYEQYF	TGTGCCAGCAGTGCTCCGGACAGATACAAATACTACGAGCAGTACTTC
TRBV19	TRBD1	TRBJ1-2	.	CASSSDRVPYTF	TGTGCCAGTAGTAGCGACAGGGTCCCCTACACCTTC
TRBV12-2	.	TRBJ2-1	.	CASPPRSGRGNEQFF	TGTGCAAGTCCCCCCAGAAGCGGGAGGGGAAATGAGCAGTTCTTC
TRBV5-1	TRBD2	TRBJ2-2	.	CASSSNPTGTSGRNTGELFF	TGCGCCAGCAGCTCCAACCCCACCGGGACTAGCGGGAGGAACACCGGGGAGCTGTTTTTT
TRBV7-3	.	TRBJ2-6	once	CASSSPSSGANVLTF	TGTGCCAGCAGCTCCCCTAGTTCAGGGGCCAACGTCCTGACTTTC
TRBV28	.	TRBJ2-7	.	CASTFAGSPYEQYF	TGTGCCAGCACGTTTGCGGGGTCGCCCTACGAGCAGTACTTC
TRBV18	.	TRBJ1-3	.	CASSGALLSGNTIYF	TGTGCCAGCTCAGGAGCCCTACTCTCTGGAAACACCATATATTTT
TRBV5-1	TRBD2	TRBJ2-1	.	CASSSTSGARDEQFF	TGCGCCAGCAGCTCGACTAGCGGGGCCCGAGATGAGCAGTTCTTC
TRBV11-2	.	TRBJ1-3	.	CASSLGDLTGNTIYF	TGTGCCAGCAGCTTAGGGGACCTTACAGGAAACACCATATATTTT
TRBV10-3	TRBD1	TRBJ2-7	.	CAISELVVGTGAEQYF	TGTGCCATCAGTGAGTTGGTGGTGGGGACAGGCGCCGAGCAGTACTTC
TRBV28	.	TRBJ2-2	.	CASSSRGSNTGELFF	TGTGCCAGCAGTTCCCGGGGCTCGAACACCGGGGAGCTGTTTTTT
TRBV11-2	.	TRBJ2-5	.	CASSARLKETQYF	TGTGCCAGCAGCGCCCGACTGAAAGAGACCCAGTACTTC
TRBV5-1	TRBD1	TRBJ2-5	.	CASSQGQGLQETQYF	TGCGCCAGCAGCCAGGGACAGGGACTCCAAGAGACCCAGTACTTC
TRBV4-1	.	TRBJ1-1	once	CASSRALTMNTEAFF	TGCGCCAGCAGCCGGGCCTTAACTATGAACACTGAAGCTTTCTTT
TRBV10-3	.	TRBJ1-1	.	CAIADRNTEAFF	TGTGCCATTGCCGACAGGAACACTGAAGCTTTCTTT